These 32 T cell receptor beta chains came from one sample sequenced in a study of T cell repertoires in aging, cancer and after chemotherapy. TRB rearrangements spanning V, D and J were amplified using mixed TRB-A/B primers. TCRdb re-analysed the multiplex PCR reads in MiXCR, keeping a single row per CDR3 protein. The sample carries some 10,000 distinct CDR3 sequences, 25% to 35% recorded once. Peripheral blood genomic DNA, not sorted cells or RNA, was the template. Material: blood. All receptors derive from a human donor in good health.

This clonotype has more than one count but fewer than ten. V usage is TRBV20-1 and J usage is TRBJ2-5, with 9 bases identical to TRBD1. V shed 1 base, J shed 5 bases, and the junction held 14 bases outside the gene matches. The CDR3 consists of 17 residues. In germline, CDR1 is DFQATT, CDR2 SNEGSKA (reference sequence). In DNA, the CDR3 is TGCAGTGCTAGAGGCGCCTACAGGGGGCGGGGGCCGGAGACCCAGTACTTC. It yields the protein CSARGAYRGRGPETQYF.

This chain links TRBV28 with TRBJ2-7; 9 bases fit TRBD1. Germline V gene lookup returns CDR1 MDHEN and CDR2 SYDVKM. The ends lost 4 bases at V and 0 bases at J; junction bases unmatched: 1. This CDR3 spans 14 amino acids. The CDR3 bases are TGTGCCAGCAGTTGGACAGGGGTCTCCTACGAGCAGTACTTC. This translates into CASSWTGVSYEQYF.

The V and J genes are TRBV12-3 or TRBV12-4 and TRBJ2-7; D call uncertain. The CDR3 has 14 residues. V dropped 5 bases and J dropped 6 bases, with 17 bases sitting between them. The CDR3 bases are TGTGCCAGCAGTCACGATGAGATAAGTGGCGAGCAGTACTTC. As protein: CASSHDEISGEQYF.

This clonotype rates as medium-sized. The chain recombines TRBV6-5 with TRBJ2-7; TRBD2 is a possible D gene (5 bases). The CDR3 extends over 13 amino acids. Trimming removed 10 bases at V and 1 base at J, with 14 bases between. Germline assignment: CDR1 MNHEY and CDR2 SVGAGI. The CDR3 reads CATRKAGSYEQYF. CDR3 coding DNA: TGTGCCACCCGAAAGGCGGGTTCCTACGAGCAGTACTTC.

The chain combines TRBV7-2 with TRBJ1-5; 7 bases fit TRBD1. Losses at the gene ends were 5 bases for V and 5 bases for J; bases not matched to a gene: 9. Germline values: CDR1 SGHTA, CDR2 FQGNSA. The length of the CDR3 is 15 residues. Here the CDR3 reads CASSVQTGSHQPQHF. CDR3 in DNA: TGTGCCAGCAGCGTACAGACAGGGTCCCATCAGCCCCAGCATTTT.

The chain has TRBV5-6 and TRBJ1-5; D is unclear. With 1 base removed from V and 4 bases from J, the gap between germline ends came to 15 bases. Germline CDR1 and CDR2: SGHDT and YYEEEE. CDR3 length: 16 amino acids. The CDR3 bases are TGTGCCAGCAGCTTGAACGGTAGGTCAGCGAATCAGCCCCAGCATTTT. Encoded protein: CASSLNGRSANQPQHF.

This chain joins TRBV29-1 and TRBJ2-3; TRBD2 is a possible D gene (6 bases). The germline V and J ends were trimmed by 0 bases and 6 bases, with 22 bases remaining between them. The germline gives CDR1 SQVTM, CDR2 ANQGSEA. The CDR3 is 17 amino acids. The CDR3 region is CSVEDSSGVVVWDTQYF. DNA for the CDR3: TGCAGCGTTGAAGATAGTTCGGGGGTGGTGGTCTGGGATACGCAGTATTTT.

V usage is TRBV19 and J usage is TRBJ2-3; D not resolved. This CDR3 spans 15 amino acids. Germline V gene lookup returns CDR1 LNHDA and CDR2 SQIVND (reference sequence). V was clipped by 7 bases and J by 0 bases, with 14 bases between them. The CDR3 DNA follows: TGTGCCAGTACCCGACGAGGAAGTAGCACAGATACGCAGTATTTT. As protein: CASTRRGSSTDTQYF.

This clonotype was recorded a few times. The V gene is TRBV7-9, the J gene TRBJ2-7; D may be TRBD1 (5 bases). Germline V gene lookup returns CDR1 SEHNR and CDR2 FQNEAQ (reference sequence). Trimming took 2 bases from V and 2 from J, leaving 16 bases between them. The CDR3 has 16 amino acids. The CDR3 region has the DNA TGTGCCAGCAGCTTAAGGGAAGGGCAGGGTCCCTACGAGCAGTACTTC. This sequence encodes CASSLREGQGPYEQYF.

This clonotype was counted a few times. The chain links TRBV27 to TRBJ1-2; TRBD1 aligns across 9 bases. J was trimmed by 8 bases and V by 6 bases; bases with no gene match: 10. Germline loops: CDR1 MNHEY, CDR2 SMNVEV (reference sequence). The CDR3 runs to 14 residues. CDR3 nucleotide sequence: TGTGCCAGCAGCCCATCAGGGACAGGGCCCGGCTACACCTTC. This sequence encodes CASSPSGTGPGYTF.

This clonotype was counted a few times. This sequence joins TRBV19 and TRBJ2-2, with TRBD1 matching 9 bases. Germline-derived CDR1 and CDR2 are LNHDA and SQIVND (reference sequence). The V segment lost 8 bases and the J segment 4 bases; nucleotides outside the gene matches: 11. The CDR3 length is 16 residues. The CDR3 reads CASYSRDRVGTGELFF. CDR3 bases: TGTGCCAGTTATTCCCGGGACAGGGTGGGCACCGGGGAGCTGTTTTTT.

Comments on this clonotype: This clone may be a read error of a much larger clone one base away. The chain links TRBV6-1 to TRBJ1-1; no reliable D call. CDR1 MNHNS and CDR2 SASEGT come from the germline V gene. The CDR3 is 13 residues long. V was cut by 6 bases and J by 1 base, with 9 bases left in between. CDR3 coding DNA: TGTGCCAGCAGGGGCATCCGGAACACTGAAGCTTTCTTT. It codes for CASRGIRNTEAFF.

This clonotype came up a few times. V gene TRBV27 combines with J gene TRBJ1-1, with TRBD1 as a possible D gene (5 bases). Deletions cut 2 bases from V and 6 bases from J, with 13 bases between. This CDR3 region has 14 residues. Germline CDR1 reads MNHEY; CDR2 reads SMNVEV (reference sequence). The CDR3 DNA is TGTGCCAGCAGTTTAACCGGGACTGGCGCTGAAGCTTTCTTT. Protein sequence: CASSLTGTGAEAFF.

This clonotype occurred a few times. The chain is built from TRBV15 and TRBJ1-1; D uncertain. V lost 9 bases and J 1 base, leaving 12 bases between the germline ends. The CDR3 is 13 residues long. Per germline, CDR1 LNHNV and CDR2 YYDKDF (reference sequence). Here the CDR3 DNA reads TGTGCCACAGCCGGTATAAAGAACACTGAAGCTTTCTTT. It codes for CATAGIKNTEAFF.

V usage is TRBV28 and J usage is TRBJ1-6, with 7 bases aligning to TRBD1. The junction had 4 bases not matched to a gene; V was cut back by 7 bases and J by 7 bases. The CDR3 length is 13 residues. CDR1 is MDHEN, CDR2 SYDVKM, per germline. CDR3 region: CASNPDRNSPLHF. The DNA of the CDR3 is TGTGCCAGCAATCCGGACAGGAATTCACCCCTCCACTTT.

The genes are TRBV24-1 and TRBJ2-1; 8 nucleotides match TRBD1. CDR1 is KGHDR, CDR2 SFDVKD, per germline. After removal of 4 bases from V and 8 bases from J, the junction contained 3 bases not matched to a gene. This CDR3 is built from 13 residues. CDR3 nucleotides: TGTGCCACCAGTGAAGACAGGGGCGATGAGCAGTTCTTC. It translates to CATSEDRGDEQFF.

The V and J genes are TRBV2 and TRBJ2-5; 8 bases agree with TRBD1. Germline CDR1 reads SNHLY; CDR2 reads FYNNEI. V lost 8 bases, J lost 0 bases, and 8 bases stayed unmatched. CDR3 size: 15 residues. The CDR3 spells CASGRDRLNQETQYF. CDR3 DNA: TGTGCCAGCGGCCGGGACAGGTTGAACCAAGAGACCCAGTACTTC.

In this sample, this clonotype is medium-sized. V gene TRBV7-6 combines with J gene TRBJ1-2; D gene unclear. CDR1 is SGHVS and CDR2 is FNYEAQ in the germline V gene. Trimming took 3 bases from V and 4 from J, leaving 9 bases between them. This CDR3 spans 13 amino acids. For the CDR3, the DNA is TGTGCCAGCAGCTTTGGAATGGGCTATGGCTACACCTTC. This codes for CASSFGMGYGYTF.

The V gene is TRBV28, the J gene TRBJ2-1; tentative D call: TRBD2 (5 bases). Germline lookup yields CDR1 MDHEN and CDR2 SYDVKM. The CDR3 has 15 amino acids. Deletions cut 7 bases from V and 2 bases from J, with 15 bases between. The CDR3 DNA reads TGTGCCAGCACTCTAAGCGGTCTCCCCTACAATGAGCAGTTCTTC. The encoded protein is CASTLSGLPYNEQFF.

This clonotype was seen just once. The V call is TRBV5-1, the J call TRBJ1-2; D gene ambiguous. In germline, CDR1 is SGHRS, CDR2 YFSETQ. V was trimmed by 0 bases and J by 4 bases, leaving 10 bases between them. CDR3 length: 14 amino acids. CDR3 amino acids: CASSLEGSSYGYTF. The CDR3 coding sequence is TGCGCCAGCAGCTTGGAAGGCAGCTCCTATGGCTACACCTTC.

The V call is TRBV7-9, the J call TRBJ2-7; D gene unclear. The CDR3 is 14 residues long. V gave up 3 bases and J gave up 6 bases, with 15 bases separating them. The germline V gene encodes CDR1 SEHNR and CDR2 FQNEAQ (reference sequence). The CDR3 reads CASSFGPEDSEQYF. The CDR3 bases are TGTGCCAGCAGCTTCGGGCCAGAGGATTCCGAGCAGTACTTC.

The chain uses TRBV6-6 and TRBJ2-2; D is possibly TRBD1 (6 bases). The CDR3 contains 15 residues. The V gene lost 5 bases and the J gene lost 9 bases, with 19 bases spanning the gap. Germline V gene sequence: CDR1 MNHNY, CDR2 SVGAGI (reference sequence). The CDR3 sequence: CASSRTQGQARELFF. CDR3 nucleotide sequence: TGTGCCAGCAGTAGAACACAGGGTCAGGCCCGGGAGCTGTTTTTT.

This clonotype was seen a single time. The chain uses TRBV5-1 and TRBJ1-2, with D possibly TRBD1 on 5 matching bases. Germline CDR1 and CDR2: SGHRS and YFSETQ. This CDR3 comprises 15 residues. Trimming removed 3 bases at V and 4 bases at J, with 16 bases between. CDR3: CASSYTQGGSYGYTF. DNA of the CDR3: TGCGCCAGCAGCTACACCCAGGGTGGGTCCTATGGCTACACCTTC.

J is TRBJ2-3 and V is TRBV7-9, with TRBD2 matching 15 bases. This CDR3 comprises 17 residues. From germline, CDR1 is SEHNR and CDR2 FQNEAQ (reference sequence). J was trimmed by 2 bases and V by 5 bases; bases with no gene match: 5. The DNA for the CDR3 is TGTGCCAGCAGCCCTGGACTAGCGGGAGGGAACACAGATACGCAGTATTTT. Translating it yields CASSPGLAGGNTDTQYF.

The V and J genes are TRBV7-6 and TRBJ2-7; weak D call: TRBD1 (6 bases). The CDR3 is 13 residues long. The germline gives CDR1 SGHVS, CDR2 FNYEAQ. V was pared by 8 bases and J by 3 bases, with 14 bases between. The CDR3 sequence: CASGPGQDYEQYF. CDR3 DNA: TGTGCCAGCGGGCCGGGACAAGACTACGAGCAGTACTTC.

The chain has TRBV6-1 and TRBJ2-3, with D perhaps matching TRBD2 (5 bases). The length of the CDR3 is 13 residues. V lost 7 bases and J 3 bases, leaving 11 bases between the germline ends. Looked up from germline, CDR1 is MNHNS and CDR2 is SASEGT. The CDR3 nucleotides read TGTGCCAGCAAGCGGATTGGAACAGATACGCAGTATTTT. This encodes CASKRIGTDTQYF.

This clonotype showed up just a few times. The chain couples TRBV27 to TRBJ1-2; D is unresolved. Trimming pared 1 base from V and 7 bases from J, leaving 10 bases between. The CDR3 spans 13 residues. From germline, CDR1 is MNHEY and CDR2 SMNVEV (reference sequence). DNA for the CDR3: TGTGCCAGCAGTTTATTGGGGTTCGGTGGCTACACCTTC. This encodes CASSLLGFGGYTF.

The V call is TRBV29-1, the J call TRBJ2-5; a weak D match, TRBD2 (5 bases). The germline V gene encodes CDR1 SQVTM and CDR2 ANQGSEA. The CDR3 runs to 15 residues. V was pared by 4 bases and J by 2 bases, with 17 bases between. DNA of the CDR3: TGCAGCGTTGGAGGGCAGGTCGGTAGTCAAGAGACCCAGTACTTC. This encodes CSVGGQVGSQETQYF.

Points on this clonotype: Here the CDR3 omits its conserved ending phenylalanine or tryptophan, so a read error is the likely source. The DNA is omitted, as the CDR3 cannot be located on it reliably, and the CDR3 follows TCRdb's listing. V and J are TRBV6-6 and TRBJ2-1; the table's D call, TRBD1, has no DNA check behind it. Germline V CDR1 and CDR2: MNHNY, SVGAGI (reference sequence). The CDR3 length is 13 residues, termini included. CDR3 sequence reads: CASSPVTAGQTHI.

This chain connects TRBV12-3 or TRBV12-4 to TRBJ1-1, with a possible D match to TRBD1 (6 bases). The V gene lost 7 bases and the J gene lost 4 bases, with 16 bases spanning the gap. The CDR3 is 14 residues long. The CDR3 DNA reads TGTGCCAGCAACCTGAGGGTAGGGGGCACTGAAGCTTTCTTT. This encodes CASNLRVGGTEAFF.

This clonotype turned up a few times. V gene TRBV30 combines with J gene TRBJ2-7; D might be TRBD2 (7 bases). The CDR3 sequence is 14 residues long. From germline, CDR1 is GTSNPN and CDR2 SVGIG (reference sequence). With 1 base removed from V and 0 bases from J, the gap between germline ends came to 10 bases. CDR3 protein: CAWSEGGASYEQYF. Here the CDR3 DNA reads TGTGCCTGGAGTGAGGGGGGGGCCTCCTACGAGCAGTACTTC.

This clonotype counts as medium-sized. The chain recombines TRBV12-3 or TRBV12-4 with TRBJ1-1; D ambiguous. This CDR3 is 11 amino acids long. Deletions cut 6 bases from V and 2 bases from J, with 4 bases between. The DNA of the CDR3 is TGTGCCAGCAGCACTAACACTGAAGCTTTCTTT. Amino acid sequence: CASSTNTEAFF.